The 28 T cell receptor beta chains below all came from one sample that was sequenced in a study of glioma-infiltrating T cells after dendritic cell vaccination (dated by TCRdb to 2015 to 2016). To prepare the library, the immunoSEQ multiplex PCR assay was applied. The table comes from immuneACCESS by way of TCRdb, which keeps in-frame sequences with V and J called. Part of the clones is missing from these tables; in studies checked, under half for an unresolved V gene and the rest for unknown reasons. The sample includes 75,000 to 100,000 clones, with about 79% observed a single time. The ten largest clones take up around 5.4% of the sample. Specimen: blood, collected before dendritic cell vaccination. The source of these receptors is a human donor with glioblastoma.

The rearrangement links TRBV28 to TRBJ1-2, with 9 bases aligning to TRBD1. In germline, CDR1 is MDHEN, CDR2 SYDVKM. The V segment lost 8 bases and the J segment 4 bases; nucleotides outside the gene matches: 8. This CDR3 contains 14 residues. CDR3 sequence: CASRSRQGGYGYTF. CDR3 coding DNA: TGTGCCAGCCGCAGCCGACAGGGGGGCTATGGCTACACCTTC.

This clone was recorded once. This rearrangement joins TRBV30 to TRBJ2-3, with 9 bases identical to TRBD1. The CDR3 contains 13 residues. The ends lost 4 bases at V and 4 bases at J; junction bases unmatched: 3. CDR1 is GTSNPN, CDR2 SVGIG, per germline (reference sequence). CDR3 in amino acids: CAWKGQGPDTQYF. The CDR3 region has the DNA TGTGCCTGGAAGGGACAGGGACCAGATACGCAGTATTTT.

The chain employs TRBV10-1 and TRBJ2-2; D might be TRBD1 (5 bases). V was shortened by 6 bases and J by 6 bases, with 11 bases between the two germline ends. CDR3 length: 13 amino acids. CDR1 is WNHNN, CDR2 SYGVQD, per germline (reference sequence). CDR3 amino acids: CASSQGWAGELFF. The DNA for the CDR3 is TGCGCCAGCAGCCAGGGATGGGCCGGGGAGCTGTTTTTT.

This clone was seen a handful of times. The V call is TRBV15, the J call TRBJ2-6; D might be TRBD2 (5 bases). Germline CDR1 is LNHNV and CDR2 is YYDKDF (reference sequence). CDR3 size: 16 residues. Trimming left V 0 bases short and J 1 base short, with 7 bases between. The CDR3 loop is CATSRERGSGANVLTF. The CDR3 nucleotides are TGTGCCACCAGCAGAGAACGGGGTTCTGGGGCCAACGTCCTGACTTTC.

The gene calls are TRBV7-3 and TRBJ2-1; D remains ambiguous. The germline CDR1 and CDR2 sequences are SGHTA and FQGTGA. Trimming left V 9 bases short and J 2 bases short, with 14 bases between. The CDR3 runs to 14 residues. The CDR3 sequence is CASSRGSTYNEQFF. The CDR3 region has the DNA TGTGCCAGTTCCCGCGGTAGTACCTACAATGAGCAGTTCTTC.

CDR3 nucleotides: TGTGCCAGCTCACCGCTCAAAAGCAGGATTCAGCCTGGAAACACCATATATTTT. Amino acid sequence: CASSPLKSRIQPGNTIYF. The chain employs TRBV18 and TRBJ1-3; D unresolved. This CDR3 contains 18 residues. Germline V gives CDR1 KGHSH, CDR2 LQKENI. V shed 3 bases and J shed 2 bases, with 20 bases lying between them.

The V call is TRBV6-1, the J call TRBJ1-6, with D possibly matching TRBD1 (5 bases). The CDR3 length is 15 residues. V lost 4 bases and J lost 7, with 14 bases in between. Per the germline V gene, CDR1 is MNHNS and CDR2 is SASEGT. This chain's CDR3 is CASSVTGVGNSPLHF. The CDR3 DNA sequence: TGTGCCAGCAGTGTCACGGGGGTGGGGAATTCACCCCTCCACTTT.

The J gene is TRBJ2-5, the V gene TRBV10-3; tentative D call: TRBD1 (6 bases). This CDR3 contains 11 residues. Trimming took 6 bases from V and 11 from J, leaving 13 bases between them. In germline, CDR1 is ENHRY, CDR2 SYGVKD. The CDR3 bases are TGTGCCATCAGGGGGGCAGGTGAGCAGTACTTC. It is translated as CAIRGAGEQYF.

The V call is TRBV9, the J call TRBJ2-3, with a possible D match to TRBD1 (6 bases). V shed 4 bases and J shed 0 bases, with 12 bases lying between them. Germline V gives CDR1 SGDLS, CDR2 YYNGEE. The CDR3 length is 15 residues. CDR3 DNA: TGTGCCAGCAGCCTTCAGGGGATTAGCACAGATACGCAGTATTTT. The encoded protein is CASSLQGISTDTQYF.

J is TRBJ2-1 and V is TRBV6-5, with a tentative D call TRBD2 (6 bases). The CDR3 consists of 14 residues. V was clipped by 0 bases and J by 8 bases, with 11 bases between them. Germline V gene data show CDR1 as MNHEY and CDR2 as SVGAGI. The DNA for the CDR3 is TGTGCCAGCAGTTACTCGGAGGGTTGGGATGAGCAGTTCTTC. This encodes CASSYSEGWDEQFF.

The rearrangement links TRBV7-9 to TRBJ1-4, with 9 bases that match TRBD1. V was pared by 5 bases and J by 5 bases, with 6 bases of the junction left unmatched. The germline CDR1 and CDR2 sequences are SEHNR and FQNEAQ (reference sequence). The CDR3 sequence is 15 residues long. This CDR3 reads CASSLDGQGNEKLFF. CDR3 DNA: TGTGCCAGCAGCCTCGATGGACAGGGGAATGAAAAACTGTTTTTT.

Only one count was recorded for this clone. The chain carries TRBV27 and TRBJ1-4; D may be TRBD1 (5 bases). With 10 bases removed from V and 2 bases from J, the gap between germline ends came to 14 bases. The CDR3 has 14 residues. CDR1 is MNHEY and CDR2 is SMNVEV in the germline V gene (reference sequence). CDR3 loop: CATGRGRTNEKLFF. The CDR3 coding sequence is TGTGCCACCGGGAGGGGTAGGACTAATGAAAAACTGTTTTTT.

The chain has TRBV6-5 and TRBJ1-6, with D unresolved. The ends were cut back, 8 bases at V and 10 bases at J, with 21 bases in the middle. Germline CDR1 MNHEY, CDR2 SVGAGI. CDR3 length: 15 residues. CDR3 in DNA: TGTGCCAGCGCAAAGGAGAACGGACTATGGTCACCCCTCCACTTT. Its protein product is CASAKENGLWSPLHF.

This clone was seen just once. CDR3 protein: CASNPGSPDTQYF. The CDR3 DNA is TGTGCCAGCAATCCCGGGTCCCCAGATACGCAGTATTTT. The V call is TRBV28, the J call TRBJ2-3; D remains ambiguous. The CDR3 has 13 amino acids. The V and J ends lost 7 bases and 4 bases respectively, with 12 bases between them. CDR1 is MDHEN and CDR2 is SYDVKM in the germline V gene.

This clone has a single count. The rearrangement joins TRBV19 to TRBJ2-7, with D possibly being TRBD1 (6 bases). CDR3 size: 15 residues. Per the germline V gene, CDR1 is LNHDA and CDR2 is SQIVND (reference sequence). Between the trimmed V and J ends, which lost 4 bases and 2 bases, there was a span of 15 bases. The chain's CDR3 is CASSTKGDGPYEQYF. In DNA form, the CDR3 reads TGTGCCAGTAGTACGAAGGGGGACGGACCCTACGAGCAGTACTTC.

This clone has just a few counts. The V call is TRBV7-9, the J call TRBJ1-6; D not resolved. The CDR3 extends over 15 amino acids. Deletions cut 2 bases from V and 8 bases from J, with 13 bases between. Germline-derived CDR1 and CDR2 are SEHNR and FQNEAQ (reference sequence). The CDR3 loop reads CASSLNFERDSPLHF. CDR3 sequence (DNA): TGTGCCAGCAGCTTAAATTTCGAGAGAGATTCACCCCTCCACTTT.

The chain carries TRBV9 and TRBJ2-5; 10 nucleotides agree with TRBD2. The CDR3 has 19 residues. With V trimmed by 2 bases and J by 5 bases, 18 bases remained unmatched. Germline values: CDR1 SGDLS, CDR2 YYNGEE. This CDR3 is CASSVGLAGAGGAGETQYF. The CDR3 nucleotides are TGTGCCAGCAGCGTTGGGCTAGCGGGAGCAGGGGGGGCGGGGGAGACCCAGTACTTC.

This sequence joins TRBV13 and TRBJ1-2, with 7 bases aligning to TRBD1. From germline, CDR1 is PRHDT and CDR2 FYEKMQ (reference sequence). Losses at the gene ends were 3 bases for V and 0 bases for J; bases not matched to a gene: 10. The CDR3 consists of 17 residues. The DNA of the CDR3 is TGTGCCAGCAGCTTTCTCCGACAGGGACTAGCTAACTATGGCTACACCTTC. Its translation: CASSFLRQGLANYGYTF.

This chain connects TRBV27 to TRBJ2-7; D remains unclear. CDR3 length equals 15 residues. CDR1 is MNHEY, CDR2 SMNVEV, per germline (reference sequence). V dropped 3 bases and J dropped 12 bases, with 24 bases sitting between them. The CDR3 here is CASSFSGPPGHVSYF. CDR3 in DNA: TGTGCCAGCAGTTTTTCCGGTCCTCCTGGTCACGTCTCGTACTTC.

The V gene is TRBV11-3, the J gene TRBJ2-2; the D gene is possibly TRBD1 (5 bases). This CDR3 is built from 13 residues. Trimming shortened V by 5 bases and J by 7 bases, and 11 bases separated the two germline ends. Germline CDR1 SGHNT, CDR2 YENEEA. CDR3 loop: CASSDQGFGELFF. The CDR3 nucleotides read TGTGCCAGCAGCGATCAGGGTTTCGGGGAGCTGTTTTTT.

The rearrangement joins TRBV9 to TRBJ2-1, with 10 bases fitting TRBD2. The CDR3 contains 16 residues. CDR1 is SGDLS, CDR2 YYNGEE, per germline. J was trimmed by 4 bases and V by 0 bases; bases with no gene match: 4. The CDR3 is CASSVESSGGYNEQFF. The DNA of the CDR3 is TGTGCCAGCAGCGTAGAGAGTAGCGGGGGGTACAATGAGCAGTTCTTC.

The rearrangement joins TRBV28 to TRBJ1-2, with 7 nucleotides matching TRBD1. After removal of 1 base from V and 4 bases from J, the junction contained 12 bases not matched to a gene. In germline, CDR1 is MDHEN, CDR2 SYDVKM. This CDR3 is 17 amino acids long. CDR3 DNA sequence: TGTGCCAGCAGTTTATTAGGGGGCGCGTGGAGATTCTATGGCTACACCTTC. Its protein product is CASSLLGGAWRFYGYTF.

The rearrangement uses TRBV29-1 and TRBJ2-3; TRBD2 matches 7 bases. Germline CDR1 and CDR2: SQVTM and ANQGSEA. With V trimmed by 3 bases and J by 0 bases, 9 bases remained unmatched. The CDR3 spans 16 residues. The CDR3 DNA reads as TGCAGCGTTGAGGGGGGGACTTTCCTTAGCACAGATACGCAGTATTTT. It encodes CSVEGGTFLSTDTQYF.

The V and J genes are TRBV5-1 and TRBJ2-1, with D maybe TRBD1 (5 bases). CDR3 size: 15 residues. V lost 4 bases and J lost 0, with 11 bases in between. Germline CDR1 SGHRS, CDR2 YFSETQ. For the CDR3, the DNA is TGCGCCAGCAGCCCTCGACAGCCCTCCTACAATGAGCAGTTCTTC. Its translation: CASSPRQPSYNEQFF.

CDR3: CAWKHSGANVLTF. As DNA, the CDR3 is TGTGCCTGGAAACACTCTGGGGCCAACGTCCTGACTTTC. This sequence joins TRBV30 and TRBJ2-6; no reliable D call. CDR1 is GTSNPN and CDR2 is SVGIG in the germline V gene (reference sequence). V lost 4 bases to trimming and J lost 0 bases, with 4 bases between them. The CDR3 consists of 13 residues.

This chain joins TRBV28 and TRBJ1-2; TRBD1 might be the D (6 bases). Germline V CDR1 and CDR2: MDHEN, SYDVKM. The V end was cut by 5 bases, the J end by 4 bases, with 8 bases between. There are 12 residues in the CDR3. The CDR3, as DNA: TGTGCCAGCAGTGGACAGAGCTATGGCTACACCTTC. Its translation: CASSGQSYGYTF.

This chain connects TRBV28 to TRBJ2-3, with D uncertain. The V and J ends lost 2 bases and 4 bases respectively, with 7 bases between them. Per germline, CDR1 MDHEN and CDR2 SYDVKM. The CDR3 sequence is 13 residues long. This chain's CDR3 is CASSLNNPDTQYF. The CDR3 bases are TGTGCCAGCAGTTTAAACAATCCAGATACGCAGTATTTT. The whole variable domain, filled in from reference TRBV28 and TRBJ2-3, reads DVKVTQSSRYLVKRTGEKVFLECVQDMDHENMFWYRQDPGLGLRLIYFSYDVKMKEKGDIPEGYSVSREKKERFSLILESASTNQTSMYLCASSLNNPDTQYFGPGTRLTVL.

To note about this clone: One junction end disagrees with the germline gene, perhaps due to a read error. The chain recombines TRBV5-1 with TRBJ2-3, with a weak D call TRBD1 (5 bases). Germline CDR1 SGHRS, CDR2 YFSETQ. The CDR3 covers 16 residues. CDR3 amino acids: CASNLLGSGLTDTQYF. The CDR3 DNA sequence: TGCGCCAGCAACTTGCTTGGGTCAGGGTTGACAGATACGCAGTATTTT.